This entry lists 2 T cell receptor beta chains sequenced from one sample in a study of blood T cell repertoires in COVID-19. The protocol was immunoSEQ multiplex PCR, while the TCRdb copy is restricted to in-frame clones and leaves out a portion. The data show hundreds of thousands of clones, roughly 90% seen once. Sequenced input: peripheral blood. Receptor source: a woman aged 25 to 45 with COVID-19, enrolled during active disease.

The chain uses TRBV9 and TRBJ2-1; 8 positions agree with TRBD2. CDR1 is SGDLS, CDR2 YYNGEE, per germline. V was clipped by 4 bases and J by 8 bases; unmatched bases: 11. The CDR3 runs 15 residues. CDR3 region: CASSPTSGSKDEQFF. The DNA for the CDR3 is TGTGCCAGCAGCCCCACAAGCGGGAGCAAGGATGAGCAGTTCTTC. The full variable domain, with the rest looked up from reference TRBV9 and TRBJ2-1, is DSGVTQTPKHLITATGQRVTLRCSPRSGDLSVYWYQQSLDQGLQFLIQYYNGEERAKGNILERFSAQQFPDLHSELNLSSLELGDSALYFCASSPTSGSKDEQFFGPGTRLTVL.

The rearrangement links TRBV29-1 to TRBJ2-7; 10 nucleotides line up with TRBD1. Germline values: CDR1 SQVTM, CDR2 ANQGSEA. Unmatched junction bases numbered 3, after V lost 3 bases and J lost 4 bases. The CDR3 is 13 amino acids. In DNA form, the CDR3 reads TGCAGCGTTGAGAGGACAGGGGGGTACGAGCAGTACTTC. Protein sequence: CSVERTGGYEQYF.